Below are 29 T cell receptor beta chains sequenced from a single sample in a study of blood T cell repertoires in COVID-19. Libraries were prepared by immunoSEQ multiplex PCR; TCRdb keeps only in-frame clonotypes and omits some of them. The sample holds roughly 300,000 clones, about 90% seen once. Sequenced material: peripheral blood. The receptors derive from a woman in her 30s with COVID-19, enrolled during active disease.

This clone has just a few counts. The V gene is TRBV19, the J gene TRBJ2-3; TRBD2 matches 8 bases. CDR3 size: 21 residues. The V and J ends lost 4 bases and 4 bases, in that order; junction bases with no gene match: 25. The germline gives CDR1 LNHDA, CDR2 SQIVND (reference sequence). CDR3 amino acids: CASSSPSTGSGSGVRPDTQYF. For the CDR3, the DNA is TGTGCCAGTAGTAGCCCAAGTACCGGGAGCGGGAGCGGGGTTAGGCCAGATACGCAGTATTTT.

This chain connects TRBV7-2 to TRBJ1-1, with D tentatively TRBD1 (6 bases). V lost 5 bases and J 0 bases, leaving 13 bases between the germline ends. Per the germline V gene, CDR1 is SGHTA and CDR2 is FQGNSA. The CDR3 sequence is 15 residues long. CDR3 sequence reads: CASSVGTGLNTEAFF. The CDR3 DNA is TGTGCCAGCAGCGTGGGTACAGGGCTGAACACTGAAGCTTTCTTT.

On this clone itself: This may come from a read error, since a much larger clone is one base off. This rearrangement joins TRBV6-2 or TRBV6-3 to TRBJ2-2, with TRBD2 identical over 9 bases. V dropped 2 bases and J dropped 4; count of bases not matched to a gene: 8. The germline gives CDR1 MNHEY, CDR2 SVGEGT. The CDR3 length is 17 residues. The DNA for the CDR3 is TGTGCCAGCAGTTACGGGGCGCGGGGGGGCGTCACCGGGGAGCTGTTTTTT. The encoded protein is CASSYGARGGVTGELFF.

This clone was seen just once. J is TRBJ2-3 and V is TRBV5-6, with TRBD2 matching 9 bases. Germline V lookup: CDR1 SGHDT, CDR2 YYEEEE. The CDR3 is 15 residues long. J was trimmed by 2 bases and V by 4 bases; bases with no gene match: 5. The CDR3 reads CASSATSGFTDTQYF. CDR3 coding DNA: TGTGCCAGCAGCGCGACTAGCGGTTTCACAGATACGCAGTATTTT.

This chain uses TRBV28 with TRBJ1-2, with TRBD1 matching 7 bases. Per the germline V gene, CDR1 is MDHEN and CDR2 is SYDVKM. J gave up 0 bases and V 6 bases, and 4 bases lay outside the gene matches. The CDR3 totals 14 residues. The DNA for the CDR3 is TGTGCCAGCAGCCTAAGGGGGCCTAACTATGGCTACACCTTC. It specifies CASSLRGPNYGYTF.

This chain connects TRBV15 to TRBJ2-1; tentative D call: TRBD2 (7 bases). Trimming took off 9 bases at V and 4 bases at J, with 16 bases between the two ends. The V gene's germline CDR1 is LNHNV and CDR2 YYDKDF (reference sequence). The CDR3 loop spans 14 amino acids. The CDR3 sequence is CATGGGRTYNEQFF. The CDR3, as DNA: TGTGCCACGGGAGGGGGGCGGACTTACAATGAGCAGTTCTTC.

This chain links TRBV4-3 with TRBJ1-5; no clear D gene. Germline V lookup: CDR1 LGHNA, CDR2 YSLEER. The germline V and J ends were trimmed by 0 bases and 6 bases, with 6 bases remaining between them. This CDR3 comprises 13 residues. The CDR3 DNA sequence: TGCGCCAGCAGCCAAGATCGGGTTCAGCCCCAGCATTTT. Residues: CASSQDRVQPQHF.

The CDR3 region has the DNA TGTGCCAGCAGCTTGACAGGGGGACTTTCAGCTGAAGCTTTCTTT. It encodes CASSLTGGLSAEAFF. V and J are TRBV5-8 and TRBJ1-1; 8 bases align to TRBD1. CDR3 length equals 15 residues. Germline lookup yields CDR1 SGHTS and CDR2 YDEGEE. V dropped 1 base and J dropped 6; count of bases not matched to a gene: 8. The complete variable domain, with remaining parts taken from reference TRBV5-8 and TRBJ1-1, reads EAGVTQSPTHLIKTRGQQATLRCSPISGHTSVYWYQQALGLGLQFLLWYDEGEERNRGNFPPRFSGRQFPNYSSELNVNALELEDSALYLCASSLTGGLSAEAFFGQGTRLTVV.

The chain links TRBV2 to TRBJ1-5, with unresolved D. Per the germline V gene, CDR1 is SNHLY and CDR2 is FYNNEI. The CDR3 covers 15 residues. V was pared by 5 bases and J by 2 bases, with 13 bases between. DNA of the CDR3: TGTGCCAGCAGTCTGGCGCGGGGAGGCAATCAGCCCCAGCATTTT. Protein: CASSLARGGNQPQHF.

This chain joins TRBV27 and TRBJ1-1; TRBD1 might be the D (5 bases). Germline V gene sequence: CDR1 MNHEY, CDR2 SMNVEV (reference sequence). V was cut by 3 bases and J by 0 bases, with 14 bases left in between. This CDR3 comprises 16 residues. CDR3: CASSFTAGLMNTEAFF. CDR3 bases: TGTGCCAGCAGTTTCACAGCAGGGCTTATGAACACTGAAGCTTTCTTT.

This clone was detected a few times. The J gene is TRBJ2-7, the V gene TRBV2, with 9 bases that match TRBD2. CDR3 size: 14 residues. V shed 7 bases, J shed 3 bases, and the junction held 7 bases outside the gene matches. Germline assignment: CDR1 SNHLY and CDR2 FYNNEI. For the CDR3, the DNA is TGTGCCAGCAAACATAGCGGGGGACTCTACGAGCAGTACGTC. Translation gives CASKHSGGLYEQYV.

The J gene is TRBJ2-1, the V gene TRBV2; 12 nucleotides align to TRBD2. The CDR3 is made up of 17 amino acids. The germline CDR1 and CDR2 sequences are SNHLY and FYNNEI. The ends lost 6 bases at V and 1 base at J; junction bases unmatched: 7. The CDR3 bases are TGTGCCAGCAGGCCCACTAGCGGGGGGCATTCCTACAATGAGCAGTTCTTC. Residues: CASRPTSGGHSYNEQFF. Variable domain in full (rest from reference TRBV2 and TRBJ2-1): EPEVTQTPSHQVTQMGQEVILRCVPISNHLYFYWYRQILGQKVEFLVSFYNNEISEKSEIFDDQFSVERPDGSNFTLKIRSTKLEDSAMYFCASRPTSGGHSYNEQFFGPGTRLTVL.

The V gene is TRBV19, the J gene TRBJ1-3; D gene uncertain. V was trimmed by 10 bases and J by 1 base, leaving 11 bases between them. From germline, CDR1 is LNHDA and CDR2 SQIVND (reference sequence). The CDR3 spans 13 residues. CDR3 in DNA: TGTGCCACTCGGAGGATATCTGGAAACACCATATATTTT. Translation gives CATRRISGNTIYF.

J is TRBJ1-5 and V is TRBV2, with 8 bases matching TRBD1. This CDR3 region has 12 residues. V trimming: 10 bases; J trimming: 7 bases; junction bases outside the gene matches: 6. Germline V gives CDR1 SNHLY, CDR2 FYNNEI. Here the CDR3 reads CAIGQGGQPQHF. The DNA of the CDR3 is TGTGCCATTGGACAGGGTGGACAGCCCCAGCATTTT.

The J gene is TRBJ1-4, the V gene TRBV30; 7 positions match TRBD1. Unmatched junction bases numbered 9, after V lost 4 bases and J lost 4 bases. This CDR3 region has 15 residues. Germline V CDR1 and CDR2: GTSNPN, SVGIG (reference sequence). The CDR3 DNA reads TGTGCCTGGAAAGGACAGGCCCAACTTAATGAAAAACTGTTTTTT. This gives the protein CAWKGQAQLNEKLFF.

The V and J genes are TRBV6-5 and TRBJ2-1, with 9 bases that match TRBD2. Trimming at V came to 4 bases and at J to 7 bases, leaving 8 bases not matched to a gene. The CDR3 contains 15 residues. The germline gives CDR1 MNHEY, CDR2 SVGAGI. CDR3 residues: CASSSLAGRRNEQFF. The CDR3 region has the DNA TGTGCCAGCAGTTCGCTAGCGGGGCGTCGTAATGAGCAGTTCTTC.

The DNA for the CDR3 is TGTGCCATCAGTGAACTAGCGGGGGAAGGGGGGACCAACATTCAGTACTTC. Protein: CAISELAGEGGTNIQYF. The V gene is TRBV10-3, the J gene TRBJ2-4; 11 bases line up with TRBD2. Germline assignment: CDR1 ENHRY and CDR2 SYGVKD. V was clipped by 3 bases and J by 7 bases; unmatched bases: 11. The CDR3 is 17 residues long.

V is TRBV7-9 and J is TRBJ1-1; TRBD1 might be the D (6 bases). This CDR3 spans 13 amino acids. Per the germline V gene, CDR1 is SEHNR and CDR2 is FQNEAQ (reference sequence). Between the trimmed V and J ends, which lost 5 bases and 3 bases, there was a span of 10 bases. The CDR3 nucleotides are TGTGCCAGCAGCGAAGGACAGTACACTGAAGCTTTCTTT. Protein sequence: CASSEGQYTEAFF.

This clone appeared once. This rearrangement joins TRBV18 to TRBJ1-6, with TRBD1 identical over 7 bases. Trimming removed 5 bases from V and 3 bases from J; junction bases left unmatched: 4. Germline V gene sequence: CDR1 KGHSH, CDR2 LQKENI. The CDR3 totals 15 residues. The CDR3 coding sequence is TGTGCCAGCTCATACCGGGACAGCTATAATTCACCCCTCCACTTT. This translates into CASSYRDSYNSPLHF.

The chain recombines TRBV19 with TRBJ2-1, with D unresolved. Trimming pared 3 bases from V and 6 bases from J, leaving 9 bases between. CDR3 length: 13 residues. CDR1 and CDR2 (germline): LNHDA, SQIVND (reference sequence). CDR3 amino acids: CASSILRSNEQFF. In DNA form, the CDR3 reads TGTGCCAGTAGTATCCTAAGAAGCAATGAGCAGTTCTTC.

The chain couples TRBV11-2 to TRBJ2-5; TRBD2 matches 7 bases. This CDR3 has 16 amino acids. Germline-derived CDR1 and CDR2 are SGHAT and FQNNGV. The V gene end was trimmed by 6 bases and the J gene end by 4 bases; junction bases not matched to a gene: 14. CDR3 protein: CASRGGEGGVRETQYF. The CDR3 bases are TGTGCCAGCAGGGGAGGAGAGGGAGGGGTAAGAGAGACCCAGTACTTC.

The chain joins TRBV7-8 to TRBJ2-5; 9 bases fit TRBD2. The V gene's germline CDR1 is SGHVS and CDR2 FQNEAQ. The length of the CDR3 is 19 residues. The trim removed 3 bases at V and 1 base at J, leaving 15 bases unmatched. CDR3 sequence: CASSFNGRYAGGLQETQYF. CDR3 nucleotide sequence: TGTGCCAGCAGCTTCAACGGGCGCTACGCGGGGGGGCTCCAAGAGACCCAGTACTTC.

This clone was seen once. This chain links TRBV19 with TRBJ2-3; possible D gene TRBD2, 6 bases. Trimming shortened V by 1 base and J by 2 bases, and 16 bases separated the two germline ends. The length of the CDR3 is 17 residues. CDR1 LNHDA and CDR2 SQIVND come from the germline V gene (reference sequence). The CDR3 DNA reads TGTGCCAGTAGTATAGTTGAGGCGGGGCAAGACACAGATACGCAGTATTTT. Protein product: CASSIVEAGQDTDTQYF.

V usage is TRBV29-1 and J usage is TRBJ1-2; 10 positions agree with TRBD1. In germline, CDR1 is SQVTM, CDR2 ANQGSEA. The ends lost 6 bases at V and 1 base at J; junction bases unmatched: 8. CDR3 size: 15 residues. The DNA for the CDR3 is TGCAGCGTCACCCATCGGGACAGGGGTAACTATGGCTACACCTTC. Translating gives CSVTHRDRGNYGYTF.

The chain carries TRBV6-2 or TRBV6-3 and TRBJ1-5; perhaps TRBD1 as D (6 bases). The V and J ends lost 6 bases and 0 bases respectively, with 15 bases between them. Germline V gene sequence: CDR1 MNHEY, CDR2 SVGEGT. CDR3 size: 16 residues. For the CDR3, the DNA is TGTGCCAGCAGCATGGGACAACCAAATAGCAATCAGCCCCAGCATTTT. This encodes CASSMGQPNSNQPQHF.

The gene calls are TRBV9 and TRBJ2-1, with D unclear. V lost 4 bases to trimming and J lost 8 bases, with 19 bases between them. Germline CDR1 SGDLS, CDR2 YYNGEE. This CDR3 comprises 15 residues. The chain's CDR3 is CASSTRLGAGYEQFF. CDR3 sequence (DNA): TGTGCCAGCAGCACACGACTGGGTGCCGGCTATGAGCAGTTCTTC. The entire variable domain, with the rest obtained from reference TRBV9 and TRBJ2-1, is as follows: DSGVTQTPKHLITATGQRVTLRCSPRSGDLSVYWYQQSLDQGLQFLIQYYNGEERAKGNILERFSAQQFPDLHSELNLSSLELGDSALYFCASSTRLGAGYEQFFGPGTRLTVL.

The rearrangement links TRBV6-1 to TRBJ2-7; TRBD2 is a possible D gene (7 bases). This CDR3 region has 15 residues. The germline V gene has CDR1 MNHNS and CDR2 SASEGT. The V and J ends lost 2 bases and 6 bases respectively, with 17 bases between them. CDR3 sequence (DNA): TGTGCCAGCAGTGAAAGTGGGGGGGCAGGCCGCGAGCAGTACTTC. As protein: CASSESGGAGREQYF.

CDR3 residues: CASSPLHGAGATYNEQFF. CDR3 sequence (DNA): TGTGCCAGCAGCCCTCTCCACGGGGCAGGGGCTACCTACAATGAGCAGTTCTTC. The V gene is TRBV7-2, the J gene TRBJ2-1; D possibly corresponds to TRBD1 (6 bases). From germline, CDR1 is SGHTA and CDR2 FQGNSA. The ends were cut back, 5 bases at V and 2 bases at J, with 22 bases in the middle. The CDR3 runs 18 residues.

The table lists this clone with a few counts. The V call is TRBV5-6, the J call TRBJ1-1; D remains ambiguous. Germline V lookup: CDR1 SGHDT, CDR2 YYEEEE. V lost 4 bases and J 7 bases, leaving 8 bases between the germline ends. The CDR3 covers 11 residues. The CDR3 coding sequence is TGTGCCAGCAGCCGCGAACTTGAAGCTTTCTTT. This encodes CASSRELEAFF.